The rows below give T cell receptor beta chains drawn from one sample of a study of cytomegalovirus exposure and HLA in healthy donors. Sequencing was performed with immunoSEQ multiplex PCR; in TCRdb, only in-frame clones are kept and a portion is missing. Among 150,000 to 160,000 clones listed, around 88% were seen once. Sequencing was done on a sample of PBMCs. The receptors were gathered from a man aged 18 to 35 in good health and CMV-seropositive. Each CDR3 is given with its conserved first and last residue. Fields, in order: V gene, clone size, D gene, J gene, CDR3 DNA, CDR3 protein. A D gene is named only where the DNA matches it firmly. Not all rows give a size; the values are once, few, many and, for expanded clones, a class.

>TRBV4-3|NA|TRBD1|TRBJ2-2
TGCGCCAGCAGCCAAGCCCCGGGACAGGTGACCGGGGAGCTGTTTTTT
CASSQAPGQVTGELFF
>TRBV5-6|NA|NA|TRBJ1-2
TGTGCCAGCAGCTTAGGAGAGGGATACGGCTACACCTTC
CASSLGEGYGYTF
>TRBV27|NA|TRBD1|TRBJ1-1
TGTGCCAGCAGGGACAGGGCGGATACTGAAGCTTTCTTT
CASRDRADTEAFF
>TRBV11-1|NA|NA|TRBJ2-7
TGTGCCAGCAGGCCGGACACCTACGAGCAGTACTTC
CASRPDTYEQYF
>TRBV5-1|NA|NA|TRBJ1-5
TGCGCCAGCAGCTTTTCCGGGACAACGAAGAATCAGCCCCAGCATTTT
CASSFSGTTKNQPQHF
>TRBV7-2|NA|TRBD2|TRBJ2-5
TGTGCCAGCAGCCTACTAGCGGGAGGGGGGAAAGAGACCCAGTACTTC
CASSLLAGGGKETQYF
>TRBV7-8|NA|TRBD1|TRBJ1-2
TGTGCCAGCAGCTTAGTTATAATTCCCGGGGACAGAACGGGAGGCTACACCTTC
CASSLVIIPGDRTGGYTF
>TRBV7-9|NA|NA|TRBJ1-2
TGTGCCAGCACCCCGGGGACATCGGACTATGGCTACACCTTC
CASTPGTSDYGYTF
>TRBV13|NA|TRBD1|TRBJ1-2
TGTGCCAGCAGCGAACAGGGGGCCCCTTATGGCTACACCTTC
CASSEQGAPYGYTF
>TRBV9|NA|NA|TRBJ2-5
TGTGCCAGCAGCGTAGATACGGGTAGCAGTGGGGAGACCCAGTACTTC
CASSVDTGSSGETQYF
>TRBV27|NA|NA|TRBJ2-7
TGTGCCAGCAGTCTGGCAGGAGGGACTTACGAGCAGTACTTC
CASSLAGGTYEQYF
>TRBV27|NA|NA|TRBJ2-2
TGTGCCAGCAGTTTGGAGGGTTACCCCAACACCGGGGAGCTGTTTTTT
CASSLEGYPNTGELFF
>TRBV19|NA|NA|TRBJ1-1
TGTGCCAGTAGTGGCGGGCCGAACACTGAAGCTTTCTTT
CASSGGPNTEAFF
>TRBV5-4|NA|TRBD2|TRBJ2-5
TGTGCCAGCAGCGGAGCGGGGGGGCCCCCGGAGACCCAGTACTTC
CASSGAGGPPETQYF
>TRBV4-3|once|NA|TRBJ1-4
TGCGCCAGCAGCCAAGATTGGGATTCCCGGGGAAGAGAAAAACTGTTTTTT
CASSQDWDSRGREKLFF
>TRBV5-1|once|NA|TRBJ2-7
TGCGCCAGCAGTCCGACAGCTTATCCCTCCTACGAGCAGTACTTC
CASSPTAYPSYEQYF
>TRBV6-1|NA|TRBD2|TRBJ2-1
TGTGCCAGCAGTCATAGCGGGAGCCGCGACAATGAGCAGTTCTTC
CASSHSGSRDNEQFF
>TRBV6-1|NA|TRBD1|TRBJ1-3
TGTGCCAGCAGTGAAGCGCGGACAGGGACTGGAAACACCATATATTTT
CASSEARTGTGNTIYF
>TRBV6-4|NA|NA|TRBJ2-1
TGTGCCAGCAGTCCCTCGGTGGCTAGCTACAATGAGCAGTTCTTC
CASSPSVASYNEQFF
>TRBV7-2|NA|TRBD2|TRBJ2-5
TGTGCCAGCAGCTCTGGACTAGCGTTAGAGACCCAGTACTTC
CASSSGLALETQYF
>TRBV5-1|NA|TRBD2|TRBJ2-3
TGCGCCAGCAGCTTGTGGGACTACCGCACAGATACGCAGTATTTT
CASSLWDYRTDTQYF
>TRBV13|NA|NA|TRBJ1-3
TGTGCCAGCAGCTTAGGCCTAGGTGGCCCTGGAAACACCATATATTTT
CASSLGLGGPGNTIYF
>TRBV7-3|NA|NA|TRBJ2-3
TGTGCCAGCAGCTTAGGACCGGCAGGGACTAGCACAGATACGCAGTATTTT
CASSLGPAGTSTDTQYF
>TRBV2|NA|NA|TRBJ1-1
TGTGCCAGCCACTTGACAGTAAACACTGAAGCTTTCTTT
CASHLTVNTEAFF
>TRBV27|NA|NA|TRBJ2-1
TGTGCCAGCAGCCCACGGCAGGGGCGGGAGCGTGAGCAGTTCTTC
CASSPRQGREREQFF
>TRBV6-6|once|TRBD1|TRBJ1-1
TGTGCCAGCAGCCTAAGGGGGCCGGCTGAAGCTTTCTTT
CASSLRGPAEAFF